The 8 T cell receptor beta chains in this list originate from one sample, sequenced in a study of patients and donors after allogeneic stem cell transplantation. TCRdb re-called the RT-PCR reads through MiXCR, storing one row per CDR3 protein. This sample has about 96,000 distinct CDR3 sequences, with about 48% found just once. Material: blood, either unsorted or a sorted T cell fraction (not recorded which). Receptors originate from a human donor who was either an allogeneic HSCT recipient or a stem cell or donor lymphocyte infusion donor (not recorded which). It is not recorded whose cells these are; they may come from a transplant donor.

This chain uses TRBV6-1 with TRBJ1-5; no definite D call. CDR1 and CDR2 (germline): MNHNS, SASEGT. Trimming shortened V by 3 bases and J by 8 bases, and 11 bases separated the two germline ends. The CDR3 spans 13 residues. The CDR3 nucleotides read TGTGCCAGCAGTGACGGGCGTAGTAAGCCCCAGCATTTT. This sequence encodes CASSDGRSKPQHF.

CDR3 in DNA: TGTGCCAGCAGTCAGACCCGGACAGGGGGAAGTGGCGAGCAGTACTTC. As protein: CASSQTRTGGSGEQYF. This sequence joins TRBV28 and TRBJ2-7; 10 nucleotides agree with TRBD1. V shed 5 bases and J 6 bases; nucleotides not matched to a gene: 13. Germline lookup yields CDR1 MDHEN and CDR2 SYDVKM. The CDR3 has 16 residues.

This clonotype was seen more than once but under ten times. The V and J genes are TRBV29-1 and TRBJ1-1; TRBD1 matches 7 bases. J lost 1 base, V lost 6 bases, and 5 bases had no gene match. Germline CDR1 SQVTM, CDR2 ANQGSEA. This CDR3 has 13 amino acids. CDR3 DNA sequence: TGCAGCGTGTACAGGGGCCGGAACACTGAAGCTTTCTTT. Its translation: CSVYRGRNTEAFF.

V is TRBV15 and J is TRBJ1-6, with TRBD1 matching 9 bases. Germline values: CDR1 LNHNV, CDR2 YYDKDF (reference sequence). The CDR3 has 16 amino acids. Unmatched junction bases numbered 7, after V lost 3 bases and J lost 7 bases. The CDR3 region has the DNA TGTGCCACCAGCAGGGGAGACAGGGGGGAAAATTCACCCCTCCACTTT. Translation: CATSRGDRGENSPLHF.

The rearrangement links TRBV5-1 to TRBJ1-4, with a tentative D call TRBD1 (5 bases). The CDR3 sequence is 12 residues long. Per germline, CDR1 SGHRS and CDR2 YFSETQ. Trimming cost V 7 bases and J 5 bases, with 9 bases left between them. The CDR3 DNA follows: TGCGCCAGCCGACAGCACAATGAAAAACTGTTTTTT. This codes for CASRQHNEKLFF.

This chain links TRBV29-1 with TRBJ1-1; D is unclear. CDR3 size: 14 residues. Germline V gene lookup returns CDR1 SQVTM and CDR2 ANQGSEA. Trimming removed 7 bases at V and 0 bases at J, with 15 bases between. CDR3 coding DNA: TGCAGCGGAGCAGGACCCTCGATGAACACTGAAGCTTTCTTT. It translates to CSGAGPSMNTEAFF.

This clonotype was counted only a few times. In DNA form, the CDR3 reads TGTGCCAGCAGCGTAGACCCGGCGGGGGACTATGGCTACACCTTC. As protein: CASSVDPAGDYGYTF. This rearrangement joins TRBV9 to TRBJ1-2; maybe TRBD1 (5 bases). With 0 bases removed from V and 3 bases from J, the gap between germline ends came to 12 bases. The CDR3 sequence is 15 residues long. In germline, CDR1 is SGDLS, CDR2 YYNGEE.

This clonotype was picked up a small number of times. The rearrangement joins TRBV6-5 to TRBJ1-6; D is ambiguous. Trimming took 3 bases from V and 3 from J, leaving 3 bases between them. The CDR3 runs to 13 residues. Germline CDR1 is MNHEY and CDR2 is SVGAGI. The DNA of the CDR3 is TGTGCCAGCAGTTATGTCTATAATTCACCCCTCCACTTT. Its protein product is CASSYVYNSPLHF.